One sample yielded the 9 T cell receptor beta chains listed below, sequenced in a study of CD8 T cells in Susac syndrome. After extraction with the RNeasy kit, about 0.5 to 1 ug of the RNA was reverse transcribed using random hexamers. Each CDR3 protein gets one entry after TCRdb re-called the immunoSEQ multiplex PCR reads with MiXCR. The sample has some 210,000 distinct CDR3 sequences, roughly 93% seen once; the top ten hold 0.15% to 0.2%. Sample: CD4+ T cells from PBMCs. These receptors all come from a human donor with Susac syndrome.

The chain uses TRBV19 and TRBJ1-2; 9 nucleotides agree with TRBD1. The CDR3 is 16 amino acids. Germline CDR1 reads LNHDA; CDR2 reads SQIVND (reference sequence). Trimming removed 5 bases from V and 8 bases from J; junction bases left unmatched: 15. DNA of the CDR3: TGTGCCAGTAGTGAATCCTGGACAGGGGCACTCAGAGGCTACACCTTC. This translates into CASSESWTGALRGYTF.

The CDR3: CASSFLPALSGDTQYF. CDR3 DNA: TGTGCCAGCAGCTTTTTGCCAGCCCTAAGCGGGGATACGCAGTATTTT. The chain recombines TRBV7-2 with TRBJ2-3; D perhaps matches TRBD2 (6 bases). V was trimmed by 3 bases and J by 6 bases, leaving 19 bases between them. The CDR3 consists of 16 residues. Germline V gene data show CDR1 as SGHTA and CDR2 as FQGNSA.

The genes are TRBV15 and TRBJ1-3; D is possibly TRBD1 (6 bases). The CDR3 has 15 amino acids. V was shortened by 0 bases and J by 3 bases, with 9 bases between the two germline ends. Per germline, CDR1 LNHNV and CDR2 YYDKDF (reference sequence). CDR3: CATSRDGGGGNTIYF. DNA of the CDR3: TGTGCCACCAGCAGAGATGGAGGGGGTGGAAACACCATATATTTT.

The chain is built from TRBV30 and TRBJ1-5; no clear D. Trimming pared 3 bases from V and 3 bases from J, leaving 12 bases between. Germline CDR1 reads GTSNPN; CDR2 reads SVGIG (reference sequence). The CDR3 length is 14 residues. The CDR3 protein is CAWSLFGVNQPQHF. The CDR3 DNA reads as TGTGCCTGGAGCCTTTTTGGGGTCAATCAGCCCCAGCATTTT.

The chain combines TRBV5-1 with TRBJ1-2, with 7 bases matching TRBD1. Germline assignment: CDR1 SGHRS and CDR2 YFSETQ. Unmatched junction bases numbered 16, after V lost 5 bases and J lost 3 bases. The CDR3 sequence is 17 residues long. The CDR3 sequence: CASSITFRDSPYYGYTF. The CDR3 DNA reads as TGCGCCAGCAGTATAACCTTCCGGGACAGCCCGTACTATGGCTACACCTTC.

J is TRBJ2-1 and V is TRBV30; D uncertain. Trimming took off 3 bases at V and 5 bases at J, with 14 bases between the two ends. This CDR3 comprises 14 residues. Germline V gene sequence: CDR1 GTSNPN, CDR2 SVGIG (reference sequence). The CDR3 DNA reads as TGTGCCTGGAGACGGGTGGGCCGAAACAATGAGCAGTTCTTC. Translation: CAWRRVGRNNEQFF.

This clonotype was observed once. The chain employs TRBV19 and TRBJ1-3, with D tentatively TRBD1 (5 bases). The CDR3 has 16 residues. Germline V gene lookup returns CDR1 LNHDA and CDR2 SQIVND (reference sequence). V dropped 5 bases and J dropped 0 bases, with 14 bases sitting between them. The CDR3 coding sequence is TGTGCCAGTAGTCGATCCGGGGCTACCTCTGGAAACACCATATATTTT. Its translation: CASSRSGATSGNTIYF.

This chain joins TRBV6-5 and TRBJ2-2; the match to TRBD1 covers 7 bases. The germline V gene encodes CDR1 MNHEY and CDR2 SVGAGI. The V and J ends lost 6 bases and 6 bases, in that order; junction bases with no gene match: 10. This CDR3 region has 15 residues. In DNA form, the CDR3 reads TGTGCCAGCAGACCCCCCGGACAGGAGGCCGGGGAGCTGTTTTTT. Amino acid sequence: CASRPPGQEAGELFF.

The CDR3 coding sequence is TGCGCCAGCAGCCCCTGGACAGGGGGCCCTAATACTGAAGCTTTCTTT. This gives the protein CASSPWTGGPNTEAFF. J is TRBJ1-1 and V is TRBV5-1, with 11 bases identical to TRBD1. CDR1 is SGHRS and CDR2 is YFSETQ in the germline V gene. This CDR3 region has 16 residues. The junction had 10 bases not matched to a gene; V was cut back by 4 bases and J by 5 bases.